The present entry profiles one T cell receptor (beta chain) with its context. These data come from a study of OX40 agonist ivuxolimab in advanced cancers. The repertoire was sequenced with immunoSEQ multiplex PCR; TCRdb's copy has only in-frame clones and lacks some. The sample carries roughly 60,000 clones, less than 90% recorded once. V lost 7 bases, J lost 5 bases, and 14 bases lay in between. This CDR3 spans 13 amino acids. Germline CDR1 and CDR2: KGHSH and LQKENI. This sample comprised CD4+ or CD8+ T cells sorted from blood, obtained in a trial of the OX40 agonist ivuxolimab. The sequence was obtained from an adult with an advanced solid tumor such as melanoma, head and neck, liver or kidney cancer. This chain joins TRBV18 and TRBJ2-5, with D perhaps matching TRBD1 (6 bases). The CDR3 sequence is CASYRGRGETQYF. In DNA, the CDR3 is TGTGCCAGCTATCGCGGAAGGGGGGAGACCCAGTACTTC.